Following are 6 T cell receptor beta chains from one sample sequenced in a study of human T cells and chemical hapten exposure. Using its own MiXCR run on the RACE reads, TCRdb lists one record per CDR3 protein. The sample holds under 90,000 distinct CDR3 sequences, around 10% seen once. The sample's time point: pre-sensitization, week 0. The treatment denotes: therapeutic diphenylcyclopropenone sensitization with weekly scalp DPC. The sample here was whole blood, taken in connection with sensitization to the hapten diphenylcyclopropenone (DPC). These receptors were collected from a woman aged 40-49 years with alopecia areata. Some clones in this sample may be carry-over from other donors' samples.

There are many counts of this clonotype. This rearrangement joins TRBV4-3 to TRBJ2-7, with D unresolved. The CDR3 sequence is 13 residues long. The germline CDR1 and CDR2 sequences are LGHNA and YSLEER. V shed 2 bases and J shed 5 bases, with 10 bases lying between them. The DNA for the CDR3 is TGCGCCAGCAGCCAAACCGTTGGTGACGAGCAGTACTTC. Encoded protein: CASSQTVGDEQYF.

This clonotype was detected ten times or more. The chain carries TRBV5-5 and TRBJ2-3; D might be TRBD1 (6 bases). Germline V gene data show CDR1 as SGHKS and CDR2 as YYEKEE (reference sequence). The CDR3 length is 15 residues. The V end was cut by 0 bases, the J end by 5 bases, with 13 bases between. The CDR3 here is CASSLEGDEGDTQYF. CDR3 nucleotide sequence: TGTGCCAGCAGCTTGGAGGGGGACGAAGGAGATACGCAGTATTTT.

A note on this clonotype: The germline gene is not matched at one end of the junction; a read error may be the cause. The chain couples TRBV28 to TRBJ1-1; a possible D gene is TRBD1 (6 bases). Looked up from germline, CDR1 is MDHEN and CDR2 is SYDVKM. The length of the CDR3 is 14 residues. DNA of the CDR3: TGTGCCAGCAGTCCCCCCACAGGGTTCCCTGAAGTTTTCTTT. Its protein product is CASSPPTGFPEVFF.

This clonotype was detected ten times or more. This rearrangement joins TRBV7-9 to TRBJ2-5; no clear D. Germline CDR1 is SEHNR and CDR2 is FQNEAQ (reference sequence). This CDR3 has 14 residues. Trimming cost V 4 bases and J 3 bases, with 12 bases left between them. The CDR3 loop reads CASSSALLKETQYF. Here the CDR3 DNA reads TGTGCCAGCAGCTCGGCACTACTCAAAGAGACCCAGTACTTC.

This clonotype showed up many times. The CDR3 spells CASSIVENSQPQHF. Here the CDR3 DNA reads TGTGCCAGTAGTATAGTTGAGAATTCTCAGCCCCAGCATTTT. The genes are TRBV19 and TRBJ1-5, with D unresolved. The CDR3 totals 14 residues. The germline V gene encodes CDR1 LNHDA and CDR2 SQIVND (reference sequence). V gave up 1 base and J gave up 6 bases, with 10 bases separating them.

This clonotype was seen a handful of times. This chain uses TRBV27 with TRBJ1-5; a possible D gene is TRBD1 (6 bases). Trimming left V 1 base short and J 3 bases short, with 13 bases between. This CDR3 is 16 amino acids long. Germline V gene lookup returns CDR1 MNHEY and CDR2 SMNVEV (reference sequence). CDR3 nucleotide sequence: TGTGCCAGCAGTTTATACGCAGGGGAGTCCAATCAGCCCCAGCATTTT. This translates into CASSLYAGESNQPQHF.